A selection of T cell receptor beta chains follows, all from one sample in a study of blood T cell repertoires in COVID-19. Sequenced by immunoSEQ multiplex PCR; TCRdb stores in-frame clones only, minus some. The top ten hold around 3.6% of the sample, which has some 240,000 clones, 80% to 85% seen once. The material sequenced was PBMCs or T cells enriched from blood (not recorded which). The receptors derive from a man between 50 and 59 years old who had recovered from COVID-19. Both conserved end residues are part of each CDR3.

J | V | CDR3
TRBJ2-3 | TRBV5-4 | CASSLAGGRADTQYF
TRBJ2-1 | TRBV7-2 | CASSRGAGGESYNEQFF
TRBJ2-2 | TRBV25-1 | CASNRDRESGELFF
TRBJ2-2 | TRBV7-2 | CASSRDRGFTGELFF
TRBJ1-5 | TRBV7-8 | CASSLDREGQPQHF
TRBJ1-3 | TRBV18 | CASSSSPDRYSGNTIYF
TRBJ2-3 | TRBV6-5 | CASSPQVAGSDTQYF
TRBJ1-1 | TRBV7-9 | CASSLGRQGVIMNTEAFF
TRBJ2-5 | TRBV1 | CTSSQRLAEETQYF
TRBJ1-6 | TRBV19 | CASTPGTGYSPLHF
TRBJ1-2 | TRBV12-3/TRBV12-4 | CASSFGYGYTF
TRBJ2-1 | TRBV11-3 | CASSPGQGSYNEQFF
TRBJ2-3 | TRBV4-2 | CASSQGLAGVSTDTQYF
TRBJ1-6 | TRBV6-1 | CASSERGKYNSPLHF
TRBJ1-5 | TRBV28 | CASSFPRGGGEPQHF
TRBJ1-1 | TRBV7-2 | CASSLHQAGTEAFF
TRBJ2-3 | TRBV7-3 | CASSTPAARTSDTQYF
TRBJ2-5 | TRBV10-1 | CASSAGQGTQYF
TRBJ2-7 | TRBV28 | CASSWSGQGAYEQYF
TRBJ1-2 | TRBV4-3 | CASSLTGTGMGYGYTF
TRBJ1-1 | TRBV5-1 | CASSLPGLNTEAFF
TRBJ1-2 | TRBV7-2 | CASSLALIGQGGYTF
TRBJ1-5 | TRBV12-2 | CASRSTTGVPQPQHF
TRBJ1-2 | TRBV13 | CASSTNEGFYGYTF
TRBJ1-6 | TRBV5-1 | CASMGGGQGNSPLHF
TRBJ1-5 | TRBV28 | CASQRTGSGNQPQHF